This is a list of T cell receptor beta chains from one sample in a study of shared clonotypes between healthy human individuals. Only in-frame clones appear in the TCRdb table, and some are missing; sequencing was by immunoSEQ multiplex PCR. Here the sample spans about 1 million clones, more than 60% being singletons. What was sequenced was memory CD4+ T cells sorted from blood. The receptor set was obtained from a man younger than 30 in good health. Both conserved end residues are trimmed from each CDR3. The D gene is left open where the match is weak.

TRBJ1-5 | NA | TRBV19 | ASRRYPETGQERYSNQPQH
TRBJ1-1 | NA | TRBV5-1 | ASTQLTGNTEAF
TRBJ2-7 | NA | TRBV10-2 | ASSDYPVYEQY
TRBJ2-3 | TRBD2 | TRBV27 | ASRRGTSGSTDTQY
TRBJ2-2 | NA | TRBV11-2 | ASSPGVHKPGELF
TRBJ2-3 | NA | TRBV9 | ASSVGRSPPTDTQY
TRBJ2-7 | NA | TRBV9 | ASSASGQYSYEQY
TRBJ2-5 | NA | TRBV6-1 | ASTPLQGWETQY
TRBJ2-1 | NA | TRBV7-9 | ASSLQGLYNEQF
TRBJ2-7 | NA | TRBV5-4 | ASSLWVQTLPYEQY
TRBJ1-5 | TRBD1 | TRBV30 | AWTPGGGRNQPQH
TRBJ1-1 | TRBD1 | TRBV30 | AWSLRTGGTEAF
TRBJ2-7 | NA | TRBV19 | ASSMGPSYEQY
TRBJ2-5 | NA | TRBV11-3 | ASSLFGGSQETQY
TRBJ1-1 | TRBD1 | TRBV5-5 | ASRRQGPNTEAF
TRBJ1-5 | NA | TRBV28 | ASSSLQGGNQPQH